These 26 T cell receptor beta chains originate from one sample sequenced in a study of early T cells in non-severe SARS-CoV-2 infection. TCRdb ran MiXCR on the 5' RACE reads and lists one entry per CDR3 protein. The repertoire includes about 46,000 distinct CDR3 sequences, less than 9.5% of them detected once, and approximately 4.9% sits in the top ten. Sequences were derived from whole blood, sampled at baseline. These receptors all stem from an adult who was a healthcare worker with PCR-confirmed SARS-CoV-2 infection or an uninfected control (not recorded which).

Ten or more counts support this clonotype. CDR3 in DNA: TGCGCCAGCAGCCAAGCGTTGGACAGGGATTCACCCCTCCACTTT. Its translation: CASSQALDRDSPLHF. The chain joins TRBV4-3 to TRBJ1-6, with 8 bases aligning to TRBD1. CDR3 length: 15 residues. Unmatched junction bases numbered 4, after V lost 1 base and J lost 8 bases. Germline values: CDR1 LGHNA, CDR2 YSLEER.

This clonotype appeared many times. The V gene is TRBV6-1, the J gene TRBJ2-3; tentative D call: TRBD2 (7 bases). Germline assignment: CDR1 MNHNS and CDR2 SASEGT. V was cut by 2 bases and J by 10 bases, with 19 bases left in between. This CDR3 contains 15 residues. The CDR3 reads CASSETAGAVRAQYF. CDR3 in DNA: TGTGCCAGCAGTGAAACGGCGGGGGCGGTCAGGGCGCAGTATTTT.

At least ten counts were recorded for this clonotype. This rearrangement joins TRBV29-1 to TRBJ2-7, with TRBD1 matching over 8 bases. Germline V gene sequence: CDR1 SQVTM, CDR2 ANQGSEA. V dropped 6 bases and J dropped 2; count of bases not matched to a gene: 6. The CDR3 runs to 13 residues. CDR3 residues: CSVARTGTYEQYF. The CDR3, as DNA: TGCAGCGTCGCTCGGACAGGGACCTACGAGCAGTACTTC.

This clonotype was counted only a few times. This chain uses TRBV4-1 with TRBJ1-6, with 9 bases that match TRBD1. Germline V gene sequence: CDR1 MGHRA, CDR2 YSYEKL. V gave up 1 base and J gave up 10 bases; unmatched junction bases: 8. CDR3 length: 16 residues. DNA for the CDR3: TGCGCCAGCAGCCAAGTACCGGGACAGGGTAACTCACCCCTCCACTTT. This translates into CASSQVPGQGNSPLHF.

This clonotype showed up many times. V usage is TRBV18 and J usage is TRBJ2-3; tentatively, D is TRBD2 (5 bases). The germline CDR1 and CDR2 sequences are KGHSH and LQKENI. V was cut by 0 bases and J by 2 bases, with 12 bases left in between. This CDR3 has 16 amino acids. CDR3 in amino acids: CASSPPGGRPTDTQYF. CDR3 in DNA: TGTGCCAGCTCACCACCCGGAGGCAGGCCCACAGATACGCAGTATTTT. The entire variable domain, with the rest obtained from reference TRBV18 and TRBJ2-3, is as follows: NAGVMQNPRHLVRRRGQEARLRCSPMKGHSHVYWYRQLPEEGLKFMVYLQKENIIDESGMPKERFSAEFPKEGPSILRIQQVVRGDSAAYFCASSPPGGRPTDTQYFGPGTRLTVL.

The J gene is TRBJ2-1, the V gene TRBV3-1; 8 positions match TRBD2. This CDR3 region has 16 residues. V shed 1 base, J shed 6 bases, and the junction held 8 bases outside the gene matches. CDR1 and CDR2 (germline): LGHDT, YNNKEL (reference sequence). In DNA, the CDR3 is TGTGCCAGCAGCCAAGCGACGGGAGGGCCCGGCAATGAGCAGTTCTTC. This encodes CASSQATGGPGNEQFF.

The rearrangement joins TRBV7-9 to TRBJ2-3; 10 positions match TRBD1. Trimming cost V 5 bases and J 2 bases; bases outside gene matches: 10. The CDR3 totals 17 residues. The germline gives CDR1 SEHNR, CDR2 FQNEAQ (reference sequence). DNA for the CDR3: TGTGCCAGCAGCCAAGGACAGGGGGGGGCCAACACAGATACGCAGTATTTT. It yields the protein CASSQGQGGANTDTQYF.

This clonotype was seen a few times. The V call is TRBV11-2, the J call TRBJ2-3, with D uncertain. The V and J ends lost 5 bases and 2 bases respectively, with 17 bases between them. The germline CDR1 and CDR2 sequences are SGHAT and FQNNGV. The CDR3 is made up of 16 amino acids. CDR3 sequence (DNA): TGTGCCAGCAGCCGAAGAGGCACCACCGACACAGATACGCAGTATTTT. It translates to CASSRRGTTDTDTQYF. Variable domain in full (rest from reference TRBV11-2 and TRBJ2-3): EAGVAQSPRYKIIEKRQSVAFWCNPISGHATLYWYQQILGQGPKLLIQFQNNGVVDDSQLPKDRFSAERLKGVDSTLKIQPAKLEDSAVYLCASSRRGTTDTDTQYFGPGTRLTVL.

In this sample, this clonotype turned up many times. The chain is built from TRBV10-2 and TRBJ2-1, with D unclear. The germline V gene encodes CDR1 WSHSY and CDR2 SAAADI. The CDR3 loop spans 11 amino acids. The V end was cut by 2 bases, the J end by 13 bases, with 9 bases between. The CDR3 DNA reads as TGCGCCAGCAGTGAGCGGGCATTTCAGTTCTTC. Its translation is CASSERAFQFF.

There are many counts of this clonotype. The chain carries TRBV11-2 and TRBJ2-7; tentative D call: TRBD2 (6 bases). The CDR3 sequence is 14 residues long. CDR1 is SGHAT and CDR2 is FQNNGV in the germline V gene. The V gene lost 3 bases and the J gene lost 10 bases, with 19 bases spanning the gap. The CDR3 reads CASSFPASEIKQYF. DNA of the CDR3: TGTGCCAGCAGCTTTCCGGCTAGCGAAATAAAACAGTACTTC.

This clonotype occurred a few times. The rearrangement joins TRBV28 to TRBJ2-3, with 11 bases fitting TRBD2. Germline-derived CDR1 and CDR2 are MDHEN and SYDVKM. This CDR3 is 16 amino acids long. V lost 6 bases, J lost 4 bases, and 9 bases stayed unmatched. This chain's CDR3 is CASSFTTSGNPDTQYF. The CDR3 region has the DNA TGTGCCAGCAGCTTCACGACTAGCGGGAACCCAGATACGCAGTATTTT.

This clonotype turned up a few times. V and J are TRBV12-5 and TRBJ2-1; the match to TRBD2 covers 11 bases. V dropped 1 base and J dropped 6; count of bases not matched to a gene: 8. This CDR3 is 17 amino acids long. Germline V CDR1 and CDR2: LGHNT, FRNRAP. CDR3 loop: CASGLGIAGGPGNEQFF. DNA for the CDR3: TGTGCTAGTGGTTTGGGTATAGCGGGAGGGCCGGGCAATGAGCAGTTCTTC.

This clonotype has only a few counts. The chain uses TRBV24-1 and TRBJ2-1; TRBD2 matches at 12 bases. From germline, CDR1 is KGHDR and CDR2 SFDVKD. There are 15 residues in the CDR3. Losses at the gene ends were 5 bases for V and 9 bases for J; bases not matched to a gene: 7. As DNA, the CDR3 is TGTGCCACCAGTGCCAGGACTAGCGGGAATACTGAGCAGTTCTTC. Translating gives CATSARTSGNTEQFF.

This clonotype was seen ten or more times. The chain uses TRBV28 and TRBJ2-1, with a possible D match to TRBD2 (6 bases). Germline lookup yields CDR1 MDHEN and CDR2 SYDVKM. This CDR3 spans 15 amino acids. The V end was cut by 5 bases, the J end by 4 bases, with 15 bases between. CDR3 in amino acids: CASSPPLARYNEQFF. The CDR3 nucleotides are TGTGCCAGCAGTCCCCCACTAGCCCGTTACAATGAGCAGTTCTTC.

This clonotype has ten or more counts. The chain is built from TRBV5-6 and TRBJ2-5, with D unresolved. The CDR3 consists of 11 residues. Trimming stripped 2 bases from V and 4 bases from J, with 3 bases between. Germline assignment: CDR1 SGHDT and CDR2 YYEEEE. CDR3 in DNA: TGTGCCAGCAGCTTTCGAGAGACCCAGTACTTC. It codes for CASSFRETQYF. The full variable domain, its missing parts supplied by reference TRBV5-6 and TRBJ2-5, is DAGVTQSPTHLIKTRGQQVTLRCSPKSGHDTVSWYQQALGQGPQFIFQYYEEEERQRGNFPDRFSGHQFPNYSSELNVNALLLGDSALYLCASSFRETQYFGPGTRLLVL.

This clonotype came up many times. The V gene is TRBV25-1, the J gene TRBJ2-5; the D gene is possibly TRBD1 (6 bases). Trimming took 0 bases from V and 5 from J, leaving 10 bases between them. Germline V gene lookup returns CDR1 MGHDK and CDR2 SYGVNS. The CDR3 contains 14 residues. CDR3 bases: TGTGCCAGCAGTGAATACAGGGGCGGGGAGACCCAGTACTTC. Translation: CASSEYRGGETQYF. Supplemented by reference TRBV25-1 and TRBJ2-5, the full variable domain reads EADIYQTPRYLVIGTGKKITLECSQTMGHDKMYWYQQDPGMELHLIHYSYGVNSTEKGDLSSESTVSRIRTEHFPLTLESARPSHTSQYLCASSEYRGGETQYFGPGTRLLVL.

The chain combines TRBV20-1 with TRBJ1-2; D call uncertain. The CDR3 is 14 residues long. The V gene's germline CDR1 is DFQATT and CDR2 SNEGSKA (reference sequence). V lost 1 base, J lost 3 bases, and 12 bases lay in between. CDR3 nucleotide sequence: TGCAGTGCTAGAGTTAAGGATTTGGACTATGGCTACACCTTC. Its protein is CSARVKDLDYGYTF.

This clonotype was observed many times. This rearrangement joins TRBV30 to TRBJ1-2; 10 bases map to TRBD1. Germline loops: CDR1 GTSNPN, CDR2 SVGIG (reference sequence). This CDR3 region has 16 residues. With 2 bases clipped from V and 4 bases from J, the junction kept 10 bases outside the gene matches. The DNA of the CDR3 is TGTGCCTGGAGTCTAAGACGGGACAGGGGCTTCTATGGCTACACCTTC. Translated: CAWSLRRDRGFYGYTF.

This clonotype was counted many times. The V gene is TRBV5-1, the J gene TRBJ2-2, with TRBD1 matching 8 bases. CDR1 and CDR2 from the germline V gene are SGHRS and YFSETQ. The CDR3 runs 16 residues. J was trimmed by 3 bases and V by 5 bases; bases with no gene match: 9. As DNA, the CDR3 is TGCGCCAGCAGACGATACAGGGGGTTCGACACCGGGGAGCTGTTTTTT. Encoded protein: CASRRYRGFDTGELFF.

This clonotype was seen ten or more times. The CDR3 nucleotides read TGTGCCAGCAGTAGTCCCGGCTATGGCTACACCTTC. Encoded protein: CASSSPGYGYTF. The chain joins TRBV25-1 to TRBJ1-2, with unresolved D. V was cut by 5 bases and J by 4 bases, with 8 bases left in between. CDR3 length equals 12 residues. Germline CDR1 is MGHDK and CDR2 is SYGVNS.

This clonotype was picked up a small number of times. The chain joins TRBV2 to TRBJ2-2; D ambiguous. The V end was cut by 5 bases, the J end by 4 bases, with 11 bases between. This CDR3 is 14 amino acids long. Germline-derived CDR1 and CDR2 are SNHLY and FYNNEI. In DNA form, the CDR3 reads TGTGCCAGCAGTTCCTTCTCGGGCACCGGGGAGCTGTTTTTT. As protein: CASSSFSGTGELFF.

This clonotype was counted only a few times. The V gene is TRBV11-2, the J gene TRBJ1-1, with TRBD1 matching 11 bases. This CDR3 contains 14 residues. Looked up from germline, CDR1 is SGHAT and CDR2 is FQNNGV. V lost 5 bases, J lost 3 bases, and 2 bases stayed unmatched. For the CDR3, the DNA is TGTGCCAGCAGCCGGGGACAGGGGGACACTGAAGCTTTCTTT. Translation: CASSRGQGDTEAFF.

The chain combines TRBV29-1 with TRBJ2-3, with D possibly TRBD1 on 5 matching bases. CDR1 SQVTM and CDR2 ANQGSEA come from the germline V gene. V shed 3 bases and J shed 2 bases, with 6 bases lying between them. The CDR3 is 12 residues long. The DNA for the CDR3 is TGCAGCGTTGACAGGGACACAGATACGCAGTATTTT. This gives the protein CSVDRDTDTQYF.

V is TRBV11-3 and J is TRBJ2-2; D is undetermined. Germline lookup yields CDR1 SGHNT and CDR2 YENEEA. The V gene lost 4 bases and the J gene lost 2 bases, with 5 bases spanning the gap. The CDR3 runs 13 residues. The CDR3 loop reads CASSSSNTGELFF. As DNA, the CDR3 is TGTGCCAGCAGCTCGTCAAACACCGGGGAGCTGTTTTTT.

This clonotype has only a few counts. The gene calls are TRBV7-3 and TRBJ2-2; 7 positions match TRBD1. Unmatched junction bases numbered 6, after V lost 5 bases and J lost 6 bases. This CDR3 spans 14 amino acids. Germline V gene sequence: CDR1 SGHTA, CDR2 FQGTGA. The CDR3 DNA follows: TGTGCCAGCAGCGCACACAGGGGTTCCGGGGAGCTGTTTTTT. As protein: CASSAHRGSGELFF. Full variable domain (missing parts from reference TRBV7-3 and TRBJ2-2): GAGVSQTPSNKVTEKGKYVELRCDPISGHTALYWYRQSLGQGPEFLIYFQGTGAADDSGLPNDRFFAVRPEGSVSTLKIQRTERGDSAVYLCASSAHRGSGELFFGEGSRLTVL.

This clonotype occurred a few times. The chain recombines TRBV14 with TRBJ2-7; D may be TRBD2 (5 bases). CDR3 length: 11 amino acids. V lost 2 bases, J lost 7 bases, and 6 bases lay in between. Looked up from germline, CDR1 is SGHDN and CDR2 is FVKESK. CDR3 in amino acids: CASSQRGEQYF. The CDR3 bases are TGTGCCAGCAGCCAACGGGGAGAGCAGTACTTC.